This TCR beta chain was sequenced during a study of blood T cells in healthy people across ages. This clonotype was seen many times. Its antigen is undetermined. Alongside a J-beta primer mix, a sample-barcoded 5' primer served in a second PCR lasting about 7 to 11 cycles. CDR3-containing paired-end reads numbering at least 2.5 million came from each sample. TCRdb reanalysed the 5' RACE reads using MiXCR and keeps one entry per CDR3 protein. Among hundreds of thousands of distinct CDR3 sequences listed, about 30% were seen once. General study points: Higher diversity, along with more naive CD4+ cells, distinguished long-lived donors from aged donors. It was held that the diversity estimates obtained from one million T cells were underestimates.

The authors extracted at least 5.5 micrograms of total RNA per sample. The CDR3 runs to 15 residues. V was pared by 3 bases and J by 2 bases, with 13 bases between. This receptor was identified in a woman older than 75 in good health. Sequenced: blood. V and J are TRBV12-3 or TRBV12-4 and TRBJ2-5, with D perhaps given as TRBD1 or TRBD2 (6 bases each). In DNA, the CDR3 is TGTGCCAGCAGTTTCCGTCCGGGGGCACAAGAGACCCAGTACTTC. Amino acids: CASSFRPGAQETQYF.